The 5 T cell receptor beta chains below come from one sample, sequenced in a study of metastatic and nonmetastatic thyroid tumors. TCRdb reanalyzed the PCR reads with MiXCR. The data show over 45,000 clones, around 21% seen once. The entire patient cohort was treatment-naive prior to thyroid surgery. The sequencing input was blood. Receptors originate from a male donor with papillary thyroid cancer or a benign thyroid nodule (not recorded which). Some clones in this sample may be carry-over from other donors' samples.

The table lists this clone with many counts. V usage is TRBV6-1 and J usage is TRBJ2-1, with a possible D match to TRBD2 (5 bases). V was pared by 2 bases and J by 7 bases, with 18 bases between. The CDR3 has 16 residues. Germline V lookup: CDR1 MNHNS, CDR2 SASEGT. The CDR3 reads CASSERIERVLNEQFF. CDR3 nucleotide sequence: TGTGCCAGCAGTGAACGGATTGAGAGGGTTTTGAATGAGCAGTTCTTC.

With regard to this clone: At one of its ends the junction is not consistent with the germline gene, which may arise from a read error. This chain joins TRBV20-1 and TRBJ2-7; D tentatively reads TRBD1 or TRBD2 (5 bases each). This CDR3 spans 13 amino acids. Germline V gene data show CDR1 as DFQATT and CDR2 as SNEGSKA (reference sequence). The CDR3 here is CSASMGVSYDQYF. CDR3 coding DNA: TGCAGTGCTAGTATGGGGGTAAGCTACGATCAGTACTTC.

V is TRBV2 and J is TRBJ1-1; maybe TRBD1 (5 bases). Germline V gene lookup returns CDR1 SNHLY and CDR2 FYNNEI. The germline V and J ends were trimmed by 6 bases and 2 bases, with 13 bases remaining between them. The CDR3 is made up of 14 amino acids. Here the CDR3 reads CASSPGTANTEAFF. The CDR3 DNA follows: TGTGCCAGCAGCCCCGGGACGGCAAACACTGAAGCTTTCTTT.

This clone was seen many times. The gene calls are TRBV28 and TRBJ2-7, with 10 bases fitting TRBD1. Germline values: CDR1 MDHEN, CDR2 SYDVKM. The CDR3 consists of 14 residues. Losses at the gene ends were 10 bases for V and 6 bases for J; bases not matched to a gene: 12. CDR3 residues: CATYPGQGHPEQYF. DNA of the CDR3: TGTGCCACATACCCGGGACAGGGGCATCCCGAGCAGTACTTC.

This clone occurred many times. The chain couples TRBV6-1 to TRBJ2-7; tentatively, D is TRBD1 (5 bases). This CDR3 region has 14 residues. Between the trimmed V and J ends, which lost 2 bases and 12 bases, there was a span of 20 bases. Germline V gives CDR1 MNHNS, CDR2 SASEGT. CDR3 region: CASSEFVETARGYF. CDR3 in DNA: TGTGCCAGCAGTGAATTTGTCGAGACAGCCCGCGGGTACTTC.